Presented here are 28 T cell receptor beta chains from one specimen sequenced in a study of shared clonotypes between healthy human individuals. Profiling relied on immunoSEQ multiplex PCR, and the TCRdb table lists in-frame clones only, not all of them. The table lists about 2.2 million clones, 80% to 95% of them singletons. Naive CD8 isolation took CD45RO-negative cells positively selected for CCR7 and excluded terminally differentiated effector memory CD45RA+ cells. Material: naive CD8+ T cells from PBMCs. These TCRs come from a man aged 18 to 29 in good health. Some clones in this sample may be carry-over from other donors' samples.

The chain is built from TRBV7-9 and TRBJ1-4, with no clear D. CDR3 size: 16 residues. Germline V lookup: CDR1 SEHNR, CDR2 FQNEAQ (reference sequence). V lost 7 bases and J lost 3, with 18 bases in between. In DNA form, the CDR3 reads TGTGCCAGCAACTATTTCCGGGGAGAGCCTAATGAAAAACTGTTTTTT. It codes for CASNYFRGEPNEKLFF. Full variable domain (missing parts from reference TRBV7-9 and TRBJ1-4): DTGVSQNPRHKITKRGQNVTFRCDPISEHNRLYWYRQTLGQGPEFLTYFQNEAQLEKSRLLSDRFSAERPKGSFSTLEIQRTEQGDSAMYLCASNYFRGEPNEKLFFGSGTQLSVL.

The CDR3 DNA reads TGTGCCACCAGCAGAGATTCGAGCCCCGAGCAGTACTTC. Protein: CATSRDSSPEQYF. This chain connects TRBV15 to TRBJ2-7; no firm D call. CDR3 length: 13 residues. CDR1 and CDR2 from the germline V gene are LNHNV and YYDKDF (reference sequence). V lost 0 bases to trimming and J lost 6 bases, with 9 bases between them.

The chain combines TRBV7-3 with TRBJ2-7; D gene uncertain. Germline-derived CDR1 and CDR2 are SGHTA and FQGTGA. V shed 5 bases and J shed 3 bases, with 11 bases lying between them. This CDR3 has 13 amino acids. The CDR3 region is CASSPYSNYEQYF. The DNA for the CDR3 is TGTGCCAGCAGCCCATACAGTAACTACGAGCAGTACTTC.

The genes are TRBV28 and TRBJ1-4, with 8 bases identical to TRBD1. Germline V gene lookup returns CDR1 MDHEN and CDR2 SYDVKM. The CDR3 sequence is 15 residues long. V shed 7 bases, J shed 4 bases, and the junction held 8 bases outside the gene matches. CDR3 DNA sequence: TGTGCCAGCAACCCCCGGACAGGGAGTAATGAAAAACTGTTTTTT. Translated, it gives CASNPRTGSNEKLFF.

The rearrangement uses TRBV5-4 and TRBJ2-1; TRBD2 aligns across 10 bases. In germline, CDR1 is SGHNT, CDR2 YYREEE (reference sequence). The CDR3 runs to 14 residues. J gave up 7 bases and V 2 bases, and 3 bases lay outside the gene matches. The CDR3 bases are TGTGCCAGCAGCTTTCTAGCGGGGGCGAATGAGCAGTTCTTC. Translation: CASSFLAGANEQFF.

This clone turned up a few times. The chain recombines TRBV28 with TRBJ1-1; 7 bases map to TRBD1. CDR3 length equals 14 residues. V lost 6 bases to trimming and J lost 0 bases; unmatched junction nucleotides: 4. Germline V gene lookup returns CDR1 MDHEN and CDR2 SYDVKM. The CDR3 sequence: CASRLTGLNTEAFF. Here the CDR3 DNA reads TGTGCCAGCAGACTGACAGGGCTGAACACTGAAGCTTTCTTT.

The chain is built from TRBV27 and TRBJ1-5, with 8 bases fitting TRBD1. J gave up 6 bases and V 7 bases, and 2 bases lay outside the gene matches. The germline gives CDR1 MNHEY, CDR2 SMNVEV (reference sequence). The CDR3 is 12 amino acids. CDR3 DNA sequence: TGTGCCAGCAAGACAGGGGTTCAGCCCCAGCATTTT. It encodes CASKTGVQPQHF.

Remarks on this clone: The same CDR3 can be traced to other DNA sequences in this sample. The chain carries TRBV19 and TRBJ1-1; D remains ambiguous. Germline values: CDR1 LNHDA, CDR2 SQIVND (reference sequence). The CDR3 consists of 14 residues. V was clipped by 1 base and J by 0 bases, with 6 bases between them. The CDR3 is CASSIGRLNTEAFF. DNA of the CDR3: TGTGCCAGTAGTATAGGAAGACTGAACACTGAAGCTTTCTTT.

The rearrangement uses TRBV27 and TRBJ2-7; 11 bases agree with TRBD2. The CDR3 covers 14 residues. Germline V gene data show CDR1 as MNHEY and CDR2 as SMNVEV (reference sequence). With 6 bases clipped from V and 6 bases from J, the junction kept 7 bases outside the gene matches. CDR3 nucleotides: TGTGCCAGCAGCTCTAGCGGGAGGACCGGCGAGCAGTACTTC. It is translated as CASSSSGRTGEQYF.

V is TRBV7-3 and J is TRBJ2-1; 14 positions agree with TRBD2. CDR3 length: 20 amino acids. Germline V gives CDR1 SGHTA, CDR2 FQGTGA. J was trimmed by 1 base and V by 4 bases; bases with no gene match: 12. In DNA, the CDR3 is TGTGCCAGCAGCTCCTACTCCGGGACTAGCGGGAGTGGGTCCTACAATGAGCAGTTCTTC. Encoded protein: CASSSYSGTSGSGSYNEQFF. The whole variable domain, remainder taken from reference TRBV7-3 and TRBJ2-1, is GAGVSQTPSNKVTEKGKYVELRCDPISGHTALYWYRQSLGQGPEFLIYFQGTGAADDSGLPNDRFFAVRPEGSVSTLKIQRTERGDSAVYLCASSSYSGTSGSGSYNEQFFGPGTRLTVL.

The chain combines TRBV5-8 with TRBJ1-3; D is unresolved. V lost 3 bases to trimming and J lost 0 bases, with 19 bases between them. The CDR3 consists of 18 residues. Per germline, CDR1 SGHTS and CDR2 YDEGEE. CDR3 amino acids: CASSYTTPPYGSGNTIYF. CDR3 in DNA: TGTGCCAGCAGCTACACAACCCCCCCTTACGGCTCTGGAAACACCATATATTTT.

The V gene is TRBV19, the J gene TRBJ2-7; possibly TRBD2 for D (6 bases). Trimming took off 7 bases at V and 1 base at J, with 14 bases between the two ends. The germline gives CDR1 LNHDA, CDR2 SQIVND (reference sequence). CDR3 length: 14 residues. CDR3 bases: TGTGCCAGTATGGAGGGCGCGGGGTCCTACGAGCAGTACTTC. It is translated as CASMEGAGSYEQYF.

The chain is built from TRBV11-2 and TRBJ2-1, with D uncertain. The V end was cut by 1 base, the J end by 4 bases, with 11 bases between. From germline, CDR1 is SGHAT and CDR2 FQNNGV. The CDR3 runs to 15 residues. CDR3 sequence: CASSLGPGRYNEQFF. CDR3 sequence (DNA): TGTGCCAGCAGCTTAGGCCCAGGAAGATACAATGAGCAGTTCTTC.

The genes are TRBV4-1 and TRBJ1-2, with D tentatively TRBD1 (6 bases). Germline CDR1 MGHRA, CDR2 YSYEKL. V lost 1 base to trimming and J lost 2 bases, with 14 bases between them. This CDR3 region has 16 residues. CDR3 nucleotides: TGCGCCAGCAGCCAAGTGCTGGACAGACCCAACTATGGCTACACCTTC. Translating gives CASSQVLDRPNYGYTF.

This chain uses TRBV11-2 with TRBJ1-3; the D gene is possibly TRBD1 (6 bases). V lost 1 base and J 2 bases, leaving 12 bases between the germline ends. The germline gives CDR1 SGHAT, CDR2 FQNNGV. This CDR3 region has 16 residues. The CDR3 DNA sequence: TGTGCCAGCAGCTTAGGTCTCGGGGGCCCTGGAAACACCATATATTTT. Protein product: CASSLGLGGPGNTIYF.

The rearrangement uses TRBV5-8 and TRBJ1-5; D unclear. The CDR3 is 15 amino acids. Deletions cut 0 bases from V and 3 bases from J, with 10 bases between. Germline V gene data show CDR1 as SGHTS and CDR2 as YDEGEE. This chain's CDR3 is CASSLDNPFNQPQHF. The CDR3 coding sequence is TGTGCCAGCAGCTTGGACAACCCCTTCAATCAGCCCCAGCATTTT.

CDR3 bases: TGTGCCAGCAGCACGGGGACTAGCGGGATTTACGAGCAGTACTTC. Translation: CASSTGTSGIYEQYF. This chain joins TRBV7-8 and TRBJ2-7; 13 nucleotides match TRBD2. The length of the CDR3 is 15 residues. V trimming: 5 bases; J trimming: 4 bases; junction bases outside the gene matches: 5. CDR1 is SGHVS, CDR2 FQNEAQ, per germline.

The genes are TRBV12-5 and TRBJ2-3; a weak D match, TRBD1 (7 bases). Germline CDR1 reads LGHNT; CDR2 reads FRNRAP. The CDR3 is made up of 14 amino acids. Between the trimmed V and J ends, which lost 7 bases and 1 base, there was a span of 12 bases. CDR3 DNA sequence: TGTGCTAGTGCCAGGGGGGAAGGCACAGATACGCAGTATTTT. Its protein product is CASARGEGTDTQYF.

This chain uses TRBV4-1 with TRBJ1-2, with a weak D call TRBD1 (5 bases). Looked up from germline, CDR1 is MGHRA and CDR2 is YSYEKL. V shed 6 bases and J shed 5 bases, with 16 bases lying between them. The CDR3 consists of 14 residues. The CDR3 loop is CASSSIGALYGYTF. CDR3 DNA sequence: TGCGCCAGCAGTTCCATCGGGGCGTTATATGGCTACACCTTC.

The DNA of the CDR3 is TGTGCCAGCAGTAGGACTAGCGGGCTTCCCAGCACAGATACGCAGTATTTT. This translates into CASSRTSGLPSTDTQYF. The V call is TRBV7-2, the J call TRBJ2-3, with TRBD2 identical over 11 bases. Germline CDR1 SGHTA, CDR2 FQGNSA. V shed 6 bases and J 0 bases; nucleotides not matched to a gene: 8. The CDR3 loop spans 17 amino acids.

The chain has TRBV11-2 and TRBJ2-7; D remains ambiguous. This CDR3 is 14 amino acids long. The germline V gene has CDR1 SGHAT and CDR2 FQNNGV. V was cut by 2 bases and J by 2 bases, with 10 bases left in between. CDR3 sequence: CASSLSFDPYEQYF. CDR3 DNA sequence: TGTGCCAGCAGCTTATCGTTCGACCCCTACGAGCAGTACTTC.

This clone appeared a single time. The chain employs TRBV7-2 and TRBJ1-1, with D possibly being TRBD1 (6 bases). The V end was cut by 5 bases, the J end by 2 bases, with 12 bases between. The CDR3 runs to 14 residues. Germline CDR1 reads SGHTA; CDR2 reads FQGNSA. The CDR3 sequence: CASSHRQANTEAFF. As DNA, the CDR3 is TGTGCCAGCAGCCACCGACAGGCCAACACTGAAGCTTTCTTT.

The CDR3 bases are TGTGCCAGCAGCCAGAACCTCAGGGGCGAAAAACTGTTTTTT. Translated: CASSQNLRGEKLFF. This rearrangement joins TRBV7-2 to TRBJ1-4; TRBD1 is a possible D gene (6 bases). Germline values: CDR1 SGHTA, CDR2 FQGNSA. V was clipped by 5 bases and J by 8 bases, with 15 bases between them. This CDR3 contains 14 residues.

The chain has TRBV6-5 and TRBJ2-7, with D perhaps matching TRBD1 (6 bases). Trimming pared 5 bases from V and 1 base from J, leaving 12 bases between. CDR1 and CDR2 from the germline V gene are MNHEY and SVGAGI. The CDR3 is 14 residues long. The CDR3 reads CASSSTGKSYEQYF. The CDR3 nucleotides are TGTGCCAGCAGTAGTACAGGGAAATCCTACGAGCAGTACTTC.

This clone was observed a single time. The V call is TRBV10-3, the J call TRBJ2-5; 8 positions agree with TRBD1. Losses at the gene ends were 9 bases for V and 11 bases for J; bases not matched to a gene: 14. Germline CDR1 and CDR2: ENHRY and SYGVKD. The CDR3 is made up of 13 amino acids. CDR3 DNA sequence: TGTGCCATGGAATCCGGGCAGGGACAGGAGCAGTACTTC. Residues: CAMESGQGQEQYF.

The V call is TRBV7-2, the J call TRBJ2-2, with TRBD2 as a possible D gene (6 bases). Germline V gene data show CDR1 as SGHTA and CDR2 as FQGNSA. This CDR3 contains 15 residues. V gave up 5 bases and J gave up 6 bases, with 16 bases separating them. The CDR3 protein is CASSPGVRVAGELFF. CDR3 nucleotide sequence: TGTGCCAGCAGCCCGGGGGTCCGGGTCGCCGGGGAGCTGTTTTTT.

Turning to this clone: In the same sample, other DNA sequences code for this CDR3. The V and J genes are TRBV7-9 and TRBJ1-5, with D unresolved. The V and J ends lost 3 bases and 4 bases respectively, with 7 bases between them. This CDR3 region has 13 residues. Looked up from germline, CDR1 is SEHNR and CDR2 is FQNEAQ (reference sequence). The CDR3 sequence: CASSFGGNQPQHF. For the CDR3, the DNA is TGTGCCAGCAGCTTTGGTGGAAATCAGCCCCAGCATTTT.

V and J are TRBV6-6 and TRBJ2-7; perhaps D is TRBD1 or TRBD2 (5 bases each). The CDR3 spans 14 residues. The V end was cut by 5 bases, the J end by 7 bases, with 18 bases between. CDR1 is MNHNY, CDR2 SVGAGI, per germline (reference sequence). CDR3 sequence: CASSVSGPTEEQYF. CDR3 coding DNA: TGTGCCAGCAGTGTGTCGGGACCCACGGAGGAGCAGTACTTC.